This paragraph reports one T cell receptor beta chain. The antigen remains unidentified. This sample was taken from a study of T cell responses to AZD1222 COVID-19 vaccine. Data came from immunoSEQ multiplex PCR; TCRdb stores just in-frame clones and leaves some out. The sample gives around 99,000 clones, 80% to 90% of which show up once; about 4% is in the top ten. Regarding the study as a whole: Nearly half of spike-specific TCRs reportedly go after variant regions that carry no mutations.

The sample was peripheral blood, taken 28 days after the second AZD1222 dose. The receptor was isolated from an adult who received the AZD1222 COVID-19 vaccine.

The CDR3 sequence: CASSLDGDEAFF. In DNA, the CDR3 is TGCGCCAGCAGCTTGGATGGCGACGAAGCTTTCTTT. The chain joins TRBV5-1 to TRBJ1-1, with D unresolved. The germline gives CDR1 SGHRS, CDR2 YFSETQ. V was pared by 0 bases and J by 8 bases, with 8 bases between. The CDR3 loop spans 12 amino acids. Filled out from reference TRBV5-1 and TRBJ1-1, the complete variable domain reads KAGVTQTPRYLIKTRGQQVTLSCSPISGHRSVSWYQQTPGQGLQFLFEYFSETQRNKGNFPGRFSGRQFSNSRSEMNVSTLELGDSALYLCASSLDGDEAFFGQGTRLTVV.